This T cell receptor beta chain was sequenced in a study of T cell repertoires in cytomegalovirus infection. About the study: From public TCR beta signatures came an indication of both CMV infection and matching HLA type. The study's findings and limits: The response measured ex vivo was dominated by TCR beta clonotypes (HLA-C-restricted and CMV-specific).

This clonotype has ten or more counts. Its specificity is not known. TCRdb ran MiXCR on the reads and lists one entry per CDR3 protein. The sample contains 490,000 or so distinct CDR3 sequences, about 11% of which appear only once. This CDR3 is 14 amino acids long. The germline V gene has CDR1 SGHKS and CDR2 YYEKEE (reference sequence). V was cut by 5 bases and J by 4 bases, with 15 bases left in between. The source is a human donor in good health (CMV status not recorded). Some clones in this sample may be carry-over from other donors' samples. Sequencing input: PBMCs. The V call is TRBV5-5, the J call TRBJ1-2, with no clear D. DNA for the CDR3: TGTGCCAGCAGAGCGGCTTATAATCTCTATGGCTACACCTTC. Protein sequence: CASRAAYNLYGYTF.